This TCR beta chain derives from a study of T cell responses to AZD1222 COVID-19 vaccine. General study findings and limits: Two AZD1222 doses significantly raised spike-specific TCR breadth and depth over controls. A mostly white British donor set with more females was recruited, and clonal diversity was possibly underestimated. Along spike, vaccine-associated CD4 TCRs were found throughout, with dominance at 160-218 and 743-854. Just 5 or 6 AZD1222 recipients tested seropositive at baseline.

In this sample, this clone turned up once. What it binds is not known. The method was immunoSEQ multiplex PCR; TCRdb's version includes in-frame clones alone and lacks a portion of them. Here the sample spans 150,000 to 200,000 clones, just under 90% being singletons. V dropped 5 bases and J dropped 10 bases, with 23 bases sitting between them. This CDR3 spans 15 amino acids. Germline V gene data show CDR1 as SGHTA and CDR2 as FQGNSA. V usage is TRBV7-2 and J usage is TRBJ1-2; D is unclear. The sequencing here drew on peripheral blood, taken 28 days after the second dose of the MenACWY control vaccine. This clonotype was sampled from an adult who received the MenACWY meningococcal vaccine as a control. The CDR3 nucleotides read TGTGCCAGCAGCCCTCCTCCTTTGGCCGGCTTACCCTACACCTTC. Translating gives CASSPPPLAGLPYTF.